The present TCR beta chain was sequenced within a study of blood T cell repertoires in COVID-19. Method: immunoSEQ multiplex PCR; TCRdb's copy keeps in-frame clones and lacks some. This table holds some 40,000 clones, approximately 90% found once. CDR3 length: 15 amino acids. V dropped 4 bases and J dropped 6; count of bases not matched to a gene: 6. CDR1 and CDR2 (germline): LNHDA, SQIVND (reference sequence). The sample consisted of peripheral blood. The TCR was taken from a man aged 50 to 59 with active COVID-19. This chain joins TRBV19 and TRBJ2-1, with 10 bases aligning to TRBD2. The CDR3 loop reads CASSTIAGGVNEQFF. The CDR3 coding sequence is TGTGCCAGTAGTACCATAGCGGGAGGTGTCAATGAGCAGTTCTTC. The variable domain in full, with the rest retrieved from reference TRBV19 and TRBJ2-1, is DGGITQSPKYLFRKEGQNVTLSCEQNLNHDAMYWYRQDPGQGLRLIYYSQIVNDFQKGDIAEGYSVSREKKESFPLTVTSAQKNPTAFYLCASSTIAGGVNEQFFGPGTRLTVL.